This entry lists 12 T cell receptor beta chains sequenced from one sample in a study of blood T cell repertoires in COVID-19. The table came from immunoSEQ multiplex PCR; TCRdb's copy has only in-frame clones and leaves some out. The table records fewer than 75,000 clones, 86% of them present only once. The sample was peripheral blood. The origin of the receptors is a man in his fifties with active COVID-19.

This clone was seen more than once but under ten times. The chain links TRBV19 to TRBJ1-5, with D unclear. Per germline, CDR1 LNHDA and CDR2 SQIVND (reference sequence). The V gene lost 3 bases and the J gene lost 5 bases, with 11 bases spanning the gap. CDR3 length: 14 residues. CDR3 region: CASSMGREHQPQHF. CDR3 nucleotide sequence: TGTGCCAGTAGTATGGGGAGGGAACATCAGCCCCAGCATTTT.

This clone came up a few times. In DNA, the CDR3 is TGTGCCAGCGAAACCGCCAGGGGACTAGCGGGAGTTAATGAGCAGTTCTTC. Its protein product is CASETARGLAGVNEQFF. This chain links TRBV11-3 with TRBJ2-1, with 14 bases aligning to TRBD2. The germline V gene has CDR1 SGHNT and CDR2 YENEEA. This CDR3 has 17 amino acids. J lost 7 bases, V lost 8 bases, and 13 bases had no gene match.

The chain has TRBV10-3 and TRBJ2-1; 10 bases are shared with TRBD1. Germline V gene sequence: CDR1 ENHRY, CDR2 SYGVKD. The junction had 4 bases not matched to a gene; V was cut back by 6 bases and J by 5 bases. The CDR3 is 14 residues long. The CDR3 reads CAISDRGLDNEQFF. CDR3 nucleotide sequence: TGTGCCATCAGCGACAGGGGGCTTGACAATGAGCAGTTCTTC.

There are a few counts of this clone. The chain uses TRBV4-1 and TRBJ1-5, with TRBD1 as a possible D gene (6 bases). The germline V and J ends were trimmed by 0 bases and 4 bases, with 13 bases remaining between them. Germline V lookup: CDR1 MGHRA, CDR2 YSYEKL. This CDR3 has 16 residues. CDR3 bases: TGCGCCAGCAGCCAAGATAACGGACAGCGTAATCAGCCCCAGCATTTT. Translated, it gives CASSQDNGQRNQPQHF.

V usage is TRBV9 and J usage is TRBJ2-1; 7 bases align to TRBD2. The trim removed 3 bases at V and 9 bases at J, leaving 9 bases unmatched. The CDR3 has 14 residues. In germline, CDR1 is SGDLS, CDR2 YYNGEE. The CDR3 nucleotides read TGTGCCAGCAGCGAGGGGACTACCAGCGGTGAGCAGTTCTTC. Protein: CASSEGTTSGEQFF.

The V gene is TRBV30, the J gene TRBJ2-3; TRBD2 is a possible D gene (5 bases). CDR3 length: 12 residues. Germline V gene sequence: CDR1 GTSNPN, CDR2 SVGIG (reference sequence). The V gene lost 2 bases and the J gene lost 4 bases, with 7 bases spanning the gap. Here the CDR3 DNA reads TGTGCCTGGAGTCCCGGGGCAGATACGCAGTATTTT. It encodes CAWSPGADTQYF.

The chain combines TRBV7-8 with TRBJ2-5, with D unclear. This CDR3 comprises 12 residues. Germline CDR1 and CDR2: SGHVS and FQNEAQ. Trimming took off 0 bases at V and 5 bases at J, with 4 bases between the two ends. The CDR3: CASSLAEETQYF. The CDR3 region has the DNA TGTGCCAGCAGCTTAGCGGAGGAGACCCAGTACTTC.

The J gene is TRBJ2-1, the V gene TRBV11-2; D gene uncertain. The CDR3 extends over 14 amino acids. Germline V gives CDR1 SGHAT, CDR2 FQNNGV. V lost 1 base to trimming and J lost 10 bases, with 14 bases between them. CDR3 loop: CASSLGRSSTEQFF. Written as DNA, the CDR3 is TGTGCCAGCAGCTTAGGTCGCTCCAGTACGGAGCAGTTCTTC.

The J gene is TRBJ1-6, the V gene TRBV11-3; 9 bases are shared with TRBD1. CDR1 and CDR2 (germline): SGHNT, YENEEA. Losses at the gene ends were 5 bases for V and 6 bases for J; bases not matched to a gene: 2. The length of the CDR3 is 14 residues. CDR3 amino acids: CASSRTGVNSPLHF. The CDR3 DNA reads TGTGCCAGCAGCCGGACAGGGGTTAATTCACCCCTCCACTTT.

This clone was detected only once. The chain links TRBV5-1 to TRBJ2-5; TRBD2 matches at 10 bases. Germline trimming cut 4 bases from V and 0 bases from J; bases unmatched to any gene: 3. Germline V gives CDR1 SGHRS, CDR2 YFSETQ. The CDR3 is made up of 15 amino acids. CDR3 nucleotide sequence: TGCGCCAGCAGCCCTAGCGGGGGTAACCAAGAGACCCAGTACTTC. This codes for CASSPSGGNQETQYF. Full variable domain (outside the CDR3, taken from reference TRBV5-1 and TRBJ2-5): KAGVTQTPRYLIKTRGQQVTLSCSPISGHRSVSWYQQTPGQGLQFLFEYFSETQRNKGNFPGRFSGRQFSNSRSEMNVSTLELGDSALYLCASSPSGGNQETQYFGPGTRLLVL.

J is TRBJ2-3 and V is TRBV11-3; 8 positions agree with TRBD2. Trimming took 3 bases from V and 5 from J; bases not matched to a gene: 4. Looked up from germline, CDR1 is SGHNT and CDR2 is YENEEA. The CDR3 is 14 residues long. CDR3 nucleotide sequence: TGTGCCAGCAGCTTCGGACTAGCTCTAGATACGCAGTATTTT. This encodes CASSFGLALDTQYF.

The V call is TRBV2, the J call TRBJ2-1, with TRBD2 matching over 7 bases. This CDR3 comprises 12 residues. Per germline, CDR1 SNHLY and CDR2 FYNNEI. V shed 3 bases, J shed 12 bases, and the junction held 5 bases outside the gene matches. The DNA of the CDR3 is TGTGCCAGCAGTGAGGGCCTAGCGGTGCAGTTCTTC. Amino acid sequence: CASSEGLAVQFF. Using reference TRBV2 and TRBJ2-1 for the parts outside the CDR3, the full variable domain is EPEVTQTPSHQVTQMGQEVILRCVPISNHLYFYWYRQILGQKVEFLVSFYNNEISEKSEIFDDQFSVERPDGSNFTLKIRSTKLEDSAMYFCASSEGLAVQFFGPGTRLTVL.